Listed below are T cell receptor beta chains from one sample, sequenced in a study of PD-1 blockade in classical Hodgkin lymphoma. TCRdb's table, derived via immunoSEQ multiplex PCR, lists solely in-frame clones and lacks some. The sample includes 30,000 or so clones, 85% to 95% seen only once; the top ten take 2.3%. Sequences were obtained from peripheral blood mononuclear cells (PBMCs). Every receptor here comes from a human donor with classical Hodgkin lymphoma. Both conserved end residues are part of each CDR3. Each record gives: V gene, clone size, D gene, J gene, CDR3 protein, CDR3 DNA. A D gene is named only where the DNA matches it firmly. Clone size is shown for a subset of rows, as once, few, many or a class of expanded clone.

V gene: TRBV5-4; clone size: .; D gene: TRBD1; J gene: TRBJ1-2; CDR3 protein: CASSPRGQNYGYTF; CDR3 DNA: TGTGCCAGCAGCCCCCGGGGACAGAACTATGGCTACACCTTC
V gene: TRBV28; clone size: .; D gene: .; J gene: TRBJ2-2; CDR3 protein: CASSLPGFIAGELFF; CDR3 DNA: TGTGCCAGCAGTTTGCCAGGGTTTATCGCCGGGGAGCTGTTTTTT
V gene: TRBV4-3; clone size: .; D gene: .; J gene: TRBJ1-1; CDR3 protein: CASSQVAGPEAFF; CDR3 DNA: TGCGCCAGCAGCCAAGTGGCCGGGCCTGAAGCTTTCTTT
V gene: TRBV2; clone size: .; D gene: TRBD2; J gene: TRBJ2-3; CDR3 protein: CASRAALAGVDTDTQYF; CDR3 DNA: TGTGCCAGCAGGGCCGCTCTAGCGGGAGTTGACACAGATACGCAGTATTTT
V gene: TRBV28; clone size: .; D gene: TRBD1; J gene: TRBJ2-1; CDR3 protein: CASSFLQGAGYNEQFF; CDR3 DNA: TGTGCCAGCAGTTTTCTACAGGGGGCAGGATACAATGAGCAGTTCTTC
V gene: TRBV19; clone size: .; D gene: .; J gene: TRBJ1-5; CDR3 protein: CASSTYRGNQPQHF; CDR3 DNA: TGTGCCAGTAGTACCTACAGGGGCAATCAGCCCCAGCATTTT
V gene: TRBV28; clone size: .; D gene: .; J gene: TRBJ2-7; CDR3 protein: CASHEGVGSYEQYF; CDR3 DNA: TGTGCCAGCCACGAGGGAGTGGGGTCCTACGAGCAGTACTTC
V gene: TRBV5-4; clone size: once; D gene: .; J gene: TRBJ1-1; CDR3 protein: CASSPAGSLNTEAFF; CDR3 DNA: TGTGCCAGCAGCCCCGCGGGGAGTCTGAACACTGAAGCTTTCTTT
V gene: TRBV30; clone size: .; D gene: .; J gene: TRBJ1-1; CDR3 protein: CAWSEVTPLAEAFF; CDR3 DNA: TGTGCCTGGTCTGAAGTGACCCCCCTCGCTGAAGCTTTCTTT
V gene: TRBV21-1; clone size: .; D gene: .; J gene: TRBJ2-5; CDR3 protein: CASNPGLAVQETQYF; CDR3 DNA: TGTGCCAGCAATCCGGGACTAGCGGTCCAAGAGACCCAGTACTTC
V gene: TRBV5-1; clone size: .; D gene: .; J gene: TRBJ1-3; CDR3 protein: CASSPGMSSGNTIYF; CDR3 DNA: TGCGCCAGCAGCCCAGGGATGAGCTCTGGAAACACCATATATTTT
V gene: TRBV5-4; clone size: .; D gene: TRBD2; J gene: TRBJ2-3; CDR3 protein: CASSTRGGRGADTQYF; CDR3 DNA: TGTGCCAGCAGCACCCGGGGGGGCCGAGGGGCAGATACGCAGTATTTT
V gene: TRBV9; clone size: few; D gene: .; J gene: TRBJ1-1; CDR3 protein: CASSPRRGVMNTEAFF; CDR3 DNA: TGTGCCAGCAGCCCGCGAAGGGGGGTGATGAACACTGAAGCTTTCTTT
V gene: TRBV6-5; clone size: .; D gene: .; J gene: TRBJ1-1; CDR3 protein: CASSYSRGAGTEAFF; CDR3 DNA: TGTGCCAGCAGTTACTCGAGGGGCGCGGGCACTGAAGCTTTCTTT
V gene: TRBV5-4; clone size: .; D gene: TRBD2; J gene: TRBJ2-7; CDR3 protein: CASSLGTSAYYEQYF; CDR3 DNA: TGTGCCAGCAGCTTGGGGACTAGCGCCTACTACGAGCAGTACTTC
V gene: TRBV5-5; clone size: .; D gene: .; J gene: TRBJ2-1; CDR3 protein: CASSLLASLYNEQFF; CDR3 DNA: TGTGCCAGCAGCTTGTTAGCTAGCCTGTACAATGAGCAGTTCTTC
V gene: TRBV5-1; clone size: .; D gene: .; J gene: TRBJ2-3; CDR3 protein: CASSWTSTDTQYF; CDR3 DNA: TGCGCCAGCAGCTGGACTAGCACAGATACGCAGTATTTT
V gene: TRBV6-5; clone size: .; D gene: .; J gene: TRBJ1-1; CDR3 protein: CASNPDTWNTEAFF; CDR3 DNA: TGTGCCAGCAACCCGGACACCTGGAACACTGAAGCTTTCTTT
V gene: TRBV19; clone size: .; D gene: .; J gene: TRBJ1-2; CDR3 protein: CASSIRGVNYGYTF; CDR3 DNA: TGTGCCAGTAGTATTAGAGGCGTTAACTATGGCTACACCTTC
V gene: TRBV28; clone size: .; D gene: TRBD2; J gene: TRBJ2-7; CDR3 protein: CASSPGGYEQYF; CDR3 DNA: TGTGCCAGCAGTCCGGGGGGATACGAGCAGTACTTC
V gene: TRBV4-1; clone size: .; D gene: .; J gene: TRBJ2-1; CDR3 protein: CASSPLTSSYNEQFF; CDR3 DNA: TGCGCCAGCAGCCCCCTCACGAGCTCCTACAATGAGCAGTTCTTC
V gene: TRBV7-2; clone size: .; D gene: .; J gene: TRBJ1-1; CDR3 protein: CASSLRGGNEAFF; CDR3 DNA: TGTGCCAGCAGCTTAAGGGGTGGAAATGAAGCTTTCTTT
V gene: TRBV7-9; clone size: .; D gene: TRBD1; J gene: TRBJ2-3; CDR3 protein: CASSPTGQPGDTQYF; CDR3 DNA: TGTGCCAGCAGCCCGACGGGACAGCCGGGGGATACGCAGTATTTT
V gene: TRBV9; clone size: .; D gene: .; J gene: TRBJ2-3; CDR3 protein: CASSVSAIYTDTQYF; CDR3 DNA: TGTGCCAGCAGCGTTTCGGCCATATACACAGATACGCAGTATTTT
V gene: TRBV7-9; clone size: .; D gene: .; J gene: TRBJ1-1; CDR3 protein: CASSLAGGGSTEAFF; CDR3 DNA: TGTGCCAGCAGCTTAGCGGGAGGGGGATCCACTGAAGCTTTCTTT
V gene: TRBV13; clone size: .; D gene: TRBD2; J gene: TRBJ2-1; CDR3 protein: CASSSRIAGPYNEQFF; CDR3 DNA: TGTGCCAGCAGTTCCCGGATAGCGGGTCCCTACAATGAGCAGTTCTTC
V gene: TRBV5-1; clone size: .; D gene: TRBD1; J gene: TRBJ1-1; CDR3 protein: CASSLAGQRDTEAFF; CDR3 DNA: TGCGCCAGCAGCTTGGCGGGACAGCGAGACACTGAAGCTTTCTTT
V gene: TRBV5-4; clone size: .; D gene: .; J gene: TRBJ2-1; CDR3 protein: CASSLGLASSYNEQFF; CDR3 DNA: TGTGCCAGCAGCTTGGGTCTAGCGAGCTCCTACAATGAGCAGTTCTTC
V gene: TRBV6-1; clone size: .; D gene: .; J gene: TRBJ2-3; CDR3 protein: CASSGPGDTQYF; CDR3 DNA: TGTGCCAGCAGTGGCCCAGGAGATACGCAGTATTTT
V gene: TRBV2; clone size: .; D gene: .; J gene: TRBJ2-7; CDR3 protein: CASSGGALSYEQYF; CDR3 DNA: TGTGCCAGCAGCGGGGGCGCACTATCCTACGAGCAGTACTTC
V gene: TRBV7-3; clone size: .; D gene: .; J gene: TRBJ2-3; CDR3 protein: CASSLGVYTDTQYF; CDR3 DNA: TGTGCCAGCAGCCTGGGGGTTTACACAGATACGCAGTATTTT
V gene: TRBV18; clone size: .; D gene: TRBD1; J gene: TRBJ1-4; CDR3 protein: CASSRNRGREEKLFF; CDR3 DNA: TGTGCCAGCTCTCGCAACAGGGGGCGCGAAGAAAAACTGTTTTTT
V gene: TRBV28; clone size: .; D gene: .; J gene: TRBJ2-7; CDR3 protein: CASSFAGSESSYEQCF; CDR3 DNA: TGTGCCAGCAGTTTTGCGGGTTCGGAGAGCTCCTACGAGCAGTGCTTC
V gene: TRBV12-5; clone size: .; D gene: TRBD2; J gene: TRBJ2-1; CDR3 protein: CASGFLAGGPGQFF; CDR3 DNA: TGTGCTAGTGGTTTTCTAGCGGGGGGGCCGGGGCAGTTCTTC
V gene: TRBV5-1; clone size: .; D gene: .; J gene: TRBJ2-5; CDR3 protein: CASSREETQYF; CDR3 DNA: TGCGCCAGCAGTCGAGAAGAGACCCAGTACTTC
V gene: TRBV5-1; clone size: .; D gene: .; J gene: TRBJ2-7; CDR3 protein: CASSLNEASISYEQYF; CDR3 DNA: TGCGCCAGCAGCTTAAATGAGGCCAGTATCTCCTACGAGCAGTACTTC
V gene: TRBV19; clone size: .; D gene: .; J gene: TRBJ1-5; CDR3 protein: CASTLGTLVGNQPQHF; CDR3 DNA: TGTGCCAGTACTCTTGGGACCCTCGTCGGCAATCAGCCCCAGCATTTT
V gene: TRBV6-5; clone size: once; D gene: .; J gene: TRBJ2-3; CDR3 protein: CASSSRTDTQYF; CDR3 DNA: TGTGCCAGCAGTTCAAGGACAGATACGCAGTATTTT
V gene: TRBV5-6; clone size: .; D gene: .; J gene: TRBJ2-4; CDR3 protein: CASSFDGENIQYF; CDR3 DNA: TGTGCCAGCAGCTTCGACGGAGAAAACATTCAGTACTTC
V gene: TRBV6-1; clone size: once; D gene: .; J gene: TRBJ1-1; CDR3 protein: CASSVIGLTEAFF; CDR3 DNA: TGTGCCAGCAGTGTAATAGGTCTCACTGAAGCTTTCTTT
V gene: TRBV7-2; clone size: .; D gene: .; J gene: TRBJ1-3; CDR3 protein: CASSLTVGNTIYF; CDR3 DNA: TGTGCCAGCAGCTTGACAGTCGGAAACACCATATATTTT
V gene: TRBV7-8; clone size: .; D gene: TRBD1; J gene: TRBJ2-7; CDR3 protein: CASSFVQGLIYEQYF; CDR3 DNA: TGTGCCAGCAGCTTCGTACAGGGGTTAATCTACGAGCAGTACTTC
V gene: TRBV30; clone size: .; D gene: .; J gene: TRBJ2-5; CDR3 protein: CAWSVRRLTIPYQETQYF; CDR3 DNA: TGTGCCTGGAGTGTACGAAGACTCACAATTCCATACCAAGAGACCCAGTACTTC
V gene: TRBV7-2; clone size: .; D gene: .; J gene: TRBJ1-1; CDR3 protein: CASSDWGSNTEAFF; CDR3 DNA: TGTGCCAGCAGCGACTGGGGGTCAAACACTGAAGCTTTCTTT
V gene: TRBV5-8; clone size: .; D gene: .; J gene: TRBJ1-3; CDR3 protein: CASSLRFGGNTIYF; CDR3 DNA: TGTGCCAGCAGCTTAAGATTCGGGGGAAACACCATATATTTT
V gene: TRBV18; clone size: .; D gene: .; J gene: TRBJ1-5; CDR3 protein: CASSPPISPGISNQPQHF; CDR3 DNA: TGTGCCAGCTCACCACCTATTTCCCCGGGGATCAGCAATCAGCCCCAGCATTTT
V gene: TRBV2; clone size: once; D gene: .; J gene: TRBJ2-1; CDR3 protein: CASSVRSIGYNEQFF; CDR3 DNA: TGTGCCAGCAGTGTGCGGAGTATTGGGTACAATGAGCAGTTCTTC
V gene: TRBV7-6; clone size: .; D gene: .; J gene: TRBJ1-1; CDR3 protein: CASSLDGVLPPQF; CDR3 DNA: TGTGCCAGCAGCTTAGATGGGGTCCTACCCCCTCAATTT
V gene: TRBV27; clone size: .; D gene: TRBD2; J gene: TRBJ2-2; CDR3 protein: CASSLAGNTGELFF; CDR3 DNA: TGTGCCAGCAGTCTAGCGGGGAACACCGGGGAGCTGTTTTTT
V gene: TRBV29-1; clone size: .; D gene: TRBD1; J gene: TRBJ2-7; CDR3 protein: CSVRLRGQSSYEQYF; CDR3 DNA: TGCAGCGTCCGCCTCCGGGGACAGAGCTCCTACGAGCAGTACTTC
V gene: TRBV18; clone size: .; D gene: TRBD1; J gene: TRBJ1-2; CDR3 protein: CASSPPGQLNLHYGYTF; CDR3 DNA: TGTGCCAGCTCACCACCGGGACAGCTTAACCTCCACTATGGCTACACCTTC
V gene: TRBV28; clone size: .; D gene: .; J gene: TRBJ2-2; CDR3 protein: CASTNGGSVTGELFF; CDR3 DNA: TGTGCCAGCACGAATGGGGGATCGGTCACCGGGGAGCTGTTTTTT
V gene: TRBV19; clone size: .; D gene: .; J gene: TRBJ1-5; CDR3 protein: CASRTRSFWSGNQPQHF; CDR3 DNA: TGTGCCAGTAGAACGAGGAGTTTTTGGAGCGGCAATCAGCCCCAGCATTTT
V gene: TRBV7-6; clone size: .; D gene: TRBD2; J gene: TRBJ2-5; CDR3 protein: CASSPNRGEQETQYF; CDR3 DNA: TGTGCCAGCAGCCCAAACCGGGGGGAACAAGAGACCCAGTACTTC
V gene: TRBV10-2; clone size: .; D gene: .; J gene: TRBJ1-2; CDR3 protein: CASIMVDGYTF; CDR3 DNA: TGCGCCAGCATTATGGTTGATGGCTACACCTTC